What follows is one TCR beta chain and its context. This CDR3 has 13 amino acids. From germline, CDR1 is LGHNA and CDR2 YNFKEQ. V was trimmed by 3 bases and J by 4 bases, leaving 9 bases between them. This entry comes from a study of blood T cell repertoires in COVID-19. The protocol was immunoSEQ multiplex PCR, while the TCRdb copy is restricted to in-frame clones and leaves out a portion. The repertoire holds around 150,000 clones, with more than 80% as singletons. This rearrangement joins TRBV4-2 to TRBJ1-2; D remains unclear. The sample taken for sequencing was peripheral blood. The TCR comes from a woman in her sixties or seventies with active COVID-19. The DNA for the CDR3 is TGTGCCAGCAGCCACCCGACGGGCTATGGCTACACCTTC. It specifies CASSHPTGYGYTF.